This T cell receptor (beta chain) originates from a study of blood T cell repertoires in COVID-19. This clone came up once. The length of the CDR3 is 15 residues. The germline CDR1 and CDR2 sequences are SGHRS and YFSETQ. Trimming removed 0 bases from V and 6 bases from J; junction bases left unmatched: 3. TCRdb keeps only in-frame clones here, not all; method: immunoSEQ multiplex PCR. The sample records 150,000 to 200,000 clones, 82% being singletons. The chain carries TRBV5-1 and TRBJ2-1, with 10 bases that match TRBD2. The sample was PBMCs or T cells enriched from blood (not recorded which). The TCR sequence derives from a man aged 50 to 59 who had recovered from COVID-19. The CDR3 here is CASSLALAGANEQFF. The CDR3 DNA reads TGCGCCAGCAGCTTGGCTCTAGCGGGAGCCAATGAGCAGTTCTTC.